This T cell receptor (beta chain) was recorded in a study of blood T cell repertoires in COVID-19 (dated by TCRdb to about 2020). For the study in its entirety: Samples covering the acute and convalescent phases of COVID-19 were provided by collaborators in the United States, Italy and Spain. Subjects who had been exposed to COVID-19, were actively infected with it, or had recovered from it provided the deeply sampled blood TCRbeta repertoires that made up the dataset. The samples were drawn from two sources: the first 160 participants of the ongoing ImmuneRACE study, and fewer than 1,500 subjects contributed by 6 global collaborators. The repertoires were made available in a free public database intended to serve as a resource for research on the immune response to SARS-CoV-2. Where available, HLA class I and class II types were taken from metadata supplied by the sample provider and were not determined by assay-based typing. Nearly every sample came with metadata listing a de-identified subject ID, COVID-19 status, age in years and sex. The material from the prospective study consisted of cDNA or gDNA derived from T cells, B-cell-depleted T cells, or PBMCs.

TCRbeta CDR3 regions were amplified from genomic DNA using the immunoSEQ Assay, a bias-controlled multiplex PCR. The paper's data handling went like this. Within the assay, amplification of reference gene primers was used to estimate how many nucleated cells each sample contained. To quantify the absolute abundance of each unique TCRbeta CDR3 rearrangement, sequence reads were collapsed and filtered. For each sample, productive Simpson clonality was calculated as the square root of Simpson's diversity index over productive rearrangements. Not all clones reach the TCRdb copy of this immuneACCESS table, which keeps in-frame sequences only. Checked studies attribute under half of the gap to unresolved V genes and leave the rest unexplained. V, J and clone size are those of that table, while D and trimming were read from the DNA. This sample is represented by about 140,000 clones; 75% to 90% of them were singletons. 11% of the sample comes from the top ten.

Collaborating institutions collected whole blood in K2EDTA tubes following their own protocols. Collaborator samples were shipped for TCRbeta analysis as frozen whole blood, isolated PBMCs, or DNA extracted from either sample type. V is reduced by 3 bases and J by 1 base, leaving a spacing of 10 bases between them. Reading from cysteine to phenylalanine, the CDR3 counts 16 amino acids. Only CDR3 DNA is held: 48 bases, read in frame from base 1. The germline V gene (reference sequence) specifies LNHDA as CDR1 and SQIVND as CDR2. Here is what the overall study found, with its caveats: The amount of clinical and demographic metadata varied by source and participant and was provided uncurated.

In the case of this clone: Its antigen specificity is not known. No per-base quality is available; no much larger clone lies one base away.

The receptor was derived from a woman of 80 years or more with acute or convalescent COVID-19. This receptor chain uses TRBV19 and TRBJ2-6; the best D guess is TRBD1, with 5 bases matching. The sequencing input was peripheral blood. The DNA is as follows: TGTGCCAGTAGTATCGGCAGGGCTTCTGGGGCCAACGTCCTGACTTTC. This sequence encodes CASSIGRASGANVLTF.